Below, 30 T cell receptor beta chains from the same sample are listed, as sequenced in a study of cytomegalovirus exposure and HLA in healthy donors. The PCR contained 60 Vbeta and 13 Jbeta primers. Some clones are missing from TCRdb's copy, which holds only in-frame ones; the method was immunoSEQ multiplex PCR. The table shows about 160,000 clones, with 78% occurring only once. Material: PBMCs. These receptors were obtained from a male donor in good health and CMV-seronegative.

The chain is built from TRBV25-1 and TRBJ2-1, with unresolved D. Germline values: CDR1 MGHDK, CDR2 SYGVNS. The V gene lost 4 bases and the J gene lost 2 bases, with 3 bases spanning the gap. This CDR3 spans 12 amino acids. As DNA, the CDR3 is TGTGCCAGCAGTGTCACCTACAATGAGCAGTTCTTC. It specifies CASSVTYNEQFF.

V is TRBV6-5 and J is TRBJ1-1; a weak D match, TRBD1 (6 bases). Between the trimmed V and J ends, which lost 5 bases and 1 base, there was a span of 14 bases. This CDR3 has 15 amino acids. Per the germline V gene, CDR1 is MNHEY and CDR2 is SVGAGI. The CDR3 protein is CASSTRGGANTEAFF. Here the CDR3 DNA reads TGTGCCAGCAGTACCCGCGGGGGCGCGAACACTGAAGCTTTCTTT.

This clone showed up just a few times. The chain uses TRBV19 and TRBJ2-2; weak D call: TRBD1 (5 bases). Between the trimmed V and J ends, which lost 2 bases and 1 base, there was a span of 11 bases. This CDR3 is 16 amino acids long. Germline loops: CDR1 LNHDA, CDR2 SQIVND (reference sequence). The CDR3: CASSISGRVNTGELFF. The CDR3 nucleotides read TGTGCCAGTAGTATAAGTGGCAGGGTGAACACCGGGGAGCTGTTTTTT.

The chain is built from TRBV18 and TRBJ1-4; 7 bases fit TRBD1. The germline gives CDR1 KGHSH, CDR2 LQKENI. J gave up 1 base and V 3 bases, and 5 bases lay outside the gene matches. This CDR3 spans 16 amino acids. In DNA, the CDR3 is TGTGCCAGCTCACCGCAGGGGGGAAGAACTAATGAAAAACTGTTTTTT. Translation gives CASSPQGGRTNEKLFF.

The chain uses TRBV7-6 and TRBJ1-3; 8 positions match TRBD1. The germline V gene has CDR1 SGHVS and CDR2 FNYEAQ. Trimming at V came to 5 bases and at J to 3 bases, leaving 9 bases not matched to a gene. This CDR3 spans 16 amino acids. The CDR3 bases are TGTGCCAGCAGCCCAGGACAGGGAGTGAGTGGAAACACCATATATTTT. This translates into CASSPGQGVSGNTIYF.

The chain is built from TRBV4-3 and TRBJ2-1, with TRBD2 identical over 7 bases. V lost 1 base, J lost 4 bases, and 4 bases stayed unmatched. CDR1 is LGHNA and CDR2 is YSLEER in the germline V gene. CDR3 size: 15 residues. Here the CDR3 reads CASSQGGGNYNEQFF. In DNA form, the CDR3 reads TGCGCCAGCAGCCAAGGGGGGGGAAATTACAATGAGCAGTTCTTC.

The count of this clone is one. J is TRBJ2-1 and V is TRBV5-8; maybe TRBD2 (6 bases). This CDR3 contains 13 residues. Germline values: CDR1 SGHTS, CDR2 YDEGEE. V dropped 3 bases and J dropped 4 bases, with 8 bases sitting between them. The DNA of the CDR3 is TGTGCCAGCAGCTCGGGACTTTACAATGAGCAGTTCTTC. It yields the protein CASSSGLYNEQFF.

For the CDR3, the DNA is TGTGCCAGCAGCAAAGGACAGGGAGGTACTGAAGCTTTCTTT. Amino acids: CASSKGQGGTEAFF. The genes are TRBV7-9 and TRBJ1-1; 8 nucleotides match TRBD1. The CDR3 consists of 14 residues. Per the germline V gene, CDR1 is SEHNR and CDR2 is FQNEAQ (reference sequence). V dropped 5 bases and J dropped 5; count of bases not matched to a gene: 7.

The chain is built from TRBV4-1 and TRBJ2-3, with D perhaps matching TRBD2 (5 bases). Germline V CDR1 and CDR2: MGHRA, YSYEKL. V was clipped by 4 bases and J by 2 bases, with 10 bases between them. This CDR3 has 14 residues. The CDR3 region has the DNA TGCGCCAGCAGCCCGGCTAGCACCACAGATACGCAGTATTTT. Protein sequence: CASSPASTTDTQYF.

This rearrangement joins TRBV30 to TRBJ2-2; D perhaps matches TRBD1 (6 bases). Trimming cost V 4 bases and J 6 bases, with 15 bases left between them. This CDR3 comprises 14 residues. The V gene's germline CDR1 is GTSNPN and CDR2 SVGIG (reference sequence). CDR3 region: CAWNLAGDPGELFF. CDR3 in DNA: TGTGCCTGGAATTTGGCAGGGGATCCCGGGGAGCTGTTTTTT.

The sample holds one count of this clone. This chain joins TRBV10-3 and TRBJ2-2; 7 positions match TRBD2. The CDR3 is 14 residues long. CDR1 is ENHRY and CDR2 is SYGVKD in the germline V gene. The CDR3 spells CAAGRNFDTGELFF. CDR3 bases: TGTGCAGCGGGGAGAAATTTTGACACCGGGGAGCTGTTTTTT.

Points on this clone: Other DNA variants within this sample encode the same CDR3. The rearrangement links TRBV7-2 to TRBJ2-7; the match to TRBD1 covers 12 bases. V was pared by 1 base and J by 5 bases, with 0 bases of the junction left unmatched. This CDR3 is 14 amino acids long. Germline assignment: CDR1 SGHTA and CDR2 FQGNSA. The CDR3 DNA reads TGTGCCAGCAGCTTAGGGGACAGGGGGCACGAGCAGTACTTC. It yields the protein CASSLGDRGHEQYF.

V gene TRBV5-8 combines with J gene TRBJ1-1, with D unclear. The germline V and J ends were trimmed by 1 base and 1 base, with 11 bases remaining between them. From germline, CDR1 is SGHTS and CDR2 YDEGEE. The CDR3 totals 15 residues. CDR3 nucleotide sequence: TGTGCCAGCAGCTTGTGGGGAGGCCCGAACACTGAAGCTTTCTTT. Encoded protein: CASSLWGGPNTEAFF.

The J gene is TRBJ1-5, the V gene TRBV19, with a tentative D call TRBD1 (5 bases). Trimming removed 7 bases from V and 3 bases from J, with 16 bases in between. Germline CDR1 and CDR2: LNHDA and SQIVND (reference sequence). The length of the CDR3 is 15 residues. CDR3 sequence reads: CASKPVGQDNQPQHF. The CDR3 coding sequence is TGTGCCAGTAAGCCGGTGGGGCAGGACAATCAGCCCCAGCATTTT.

The chain has TRBV27 and TRBJ1-4; no reliable D call. CDR1 and CDR2 from the germline V gene are MNHEY and SMNVEV (reference sequence). The CDR3 is 11 residues long. V gave up 6 bases and J gave up 5 bases, with 4 bases separating them. The CDR3, as DNA: TGTGCCAGCAGGCAGAATGAAAAACTGTTTTTT. This sequence encodes CASRQNEKLFF.

This clone was found once. The chain links TRBV10-3 to TRBJ1-5; no clear D. V was shortened by 5 bases and J by 4 bases, with 9 bases between the two germline ends. Germline CDR1 is ENHRY and CDR2 is SYGVKD. The CDR3 covers 13 residues. The CDR3 region is CAISPSENQPQHF. The DNA of the CDR3 is TGTGCCATCAGTCCCTCGGAGAATCAGCCCCAGCATTTT.

The chain joins TRBV6-5 to TRBJ1-1, with D unresolved. The germline CDR1 and CDR2 sequences are MNHEY and SVGAGI. The CDR3 is 10 residues long. V gave up 10 bases and J gave up 6 bases, with 9 bases separating them. CDR3: CATGAAEAFF. CDR3 in DNA: TGTGCCACCGGAGCGGCTGAAGCTTTCTTT.

The genes are TRBV18 and TRBJ1-5; unclear D gene. Germline V gene data show CDR1 as KGHSH and CDR2 as LQKENI. With 2 bases removed from V and 1 base from J, the gap between germline ends came to 3 bases. CDR3 size: 13 residues. In nucleotides, the CDR3 is TGTGCCAGCTCACCAGCGAGCAATCAGCCCCAGCATTTT. This codes for CASSPASNQPQHF.

J is TRBJ1-4 and V is TRBV6-1; 7 bases fit TRBD1. V was pared by 3 bases and J by 5 bases, with 3 bases of the junction left unmatched. CDR1 and CDR2 (germline): MNHNS, SASEGT. CDR3 length: 14 amino acids. The CDR3 DNA sequence: TGTGCCAGCAGTGAGGACAGGTTAAATGAAAAACTGTTTTTT. Amino acids: CASSEDRLNEKLFF.

The chain joins TRBV10-3 to TRBJ2-1; TRBD2 matches at 9 bases. The CDR3 consists of 16 residues. The V gene's germline CDR1 is ENHRY and CDR2 SYGVKD. V was clipped by 3 bases and J by 0 bases; unmatched bases: 3. The CDR3 is CAISDISGGSYNEQFF. CDR3 nucleotide sequence: TGTGCCATCAGTGATATTAGCGGGGGCTCCTACAATGAGCAGTTCTTC.

A remark on this clone: The junction differs from germline at one of its ends, possibly a read error. The chain uses TRBV7-2 and TRBJ2-5; 8 nucleotides line up with TRBD1. The CDR3 contains 13 residues. Germline V gene lookup returns CDR1 SGHTA and CDR2 FQGNSA. CDR3 in DNA: TGTGCCAGCACCTTAAACAGGGGGGAGACCCAGTACTTC. It encodes CASTLNRGETQYF. The full variable domain, completed using reference TRBV7-2 and TRBJ2-5, is GAGVSQSPSNKVTEKGKDVELRCDPISGHTALYWYRQSLGQGLEFLIYFQGNSAPDKSGLPSDRFSAERTGGSVSTLTIQRTQQEDSAVYLCASTLNRGETQYFGPGTRLLVL.

The chain joins TRBV9 to TRBJ1-5; a possible D gene is TRBD1 (5 bases). V was pared by 3 bases and J by 0 bases, with 7 bases between. The CDR3 consists of 14 residues. Germline values: CDR1 SGDLS, CDR2 YYNGEE. The CDR3 is CASSAGNSNQPQHF. For the CDR3, the DNA is TGTGCCAGCAGCGCAGGGAATAGCAATCAGCCCCAGCATTTT. Filled out from reference TRBV9 and TRBJ1-5, the complete variable domain reads DSGVTQTPKHLITATGQRVTLRCSPRSGDLSVYWYQQSLDQGLQFLIQYYNGEERAKGNILERFSAQQFPDLHSELNLSSLELGDSALYFCASSAGNSNQPQHFGDGTRLSIL.

The rearrangement links TRBV19 to TRBJ2-2, with 11 bases fitting TRBD2. CDR1 LNHDA and CDR2 SQIVND come from the germline V gene (reference sequence). V dropped 5 bases and J dropped 7; count of bases not matched to a gene: 6. This CDR3 has 15 amino acids. The CDR3 sequence is CASSVKLAGVGELFF. The DNA for the CDR3 is TGTGCCAGTAGTGTAAAACTAGCGGGAGTCGGGGAGCTGTTTTTT.

Comment on this clone: The junction and the germline gene differ at one end; a read error may be behind it. This chain links TRBV29-1 with TRBJ2-1; D assignment may be TRBD1 or TRBD2 (5 bases each). Germline V gene lookup returns CDR1 SQVTM and CDR2 ANQGSEA. CDR3 length: 15 amino acids. The CDR3 loop is CSAEGTGSSYNEQFF. In nucleotides, the CDR3 is TGCAGCGCTGAAGGGACGGGAAGCTCCTACAATGAGCAGTTCTTC.

The chain recombines TRBV4-1 with TRBJ2-7, with a weak D call TRBD1 (6 bases). The CDR3 extends over 17 amino acids. Trimming cost V 2 bases and J 7 bases, with 24 bases left between them. Per germline, CDR1 MGHRA and CDR2 YSYEKL. This chain's CDR3 is CASSQPGYRRGGTEQYF. DNA for the CDR3: TGCGCCAGCAGCCAACCAGGCTACAGGAGAGGGGGAACGGAGCAGTACTTC.

The chain joins TRBV14 to TRBJ2-7; D perhaps matches TRBD1 (5 bases). The CDR3 contains 14 residues. Trimming pared 4 bases from V and 5 bases from J, leaving 15 bases between. The germline CDR1 and CDR2 sequences are SGHDN and FVKESK. CDR3 protein: CASSPWARDHEQYF. CDR3 nucleotides: TGTGCCAGCAGCCCCTGGGCCAGGGATCACGAGCAGTACTTC.

In this sample, this clone turned up a few times. J is TRBJ2-5 and V is TRBV7-8; TRBD1 aligns across 7 bases. In germline, CDR1 is SGHVS, CDR2 FQNEAQ. The V segment lost 1 base and the J segment 3 bases; nucleotides outside the gene matches: 5. This CDR3 is 15 amino acids long. CDR3 protein: CASSLVRDSKETQYF. The CDR3 DNA reads TGTGCCAGCAGCTTAGTCAGGGACAGCAAAGAGACCCAGTACTTC.

The J gene is TRBJ1-5, the V gene TRBV18; TRBD1 might be the D (5 bases). CDR1 and CDR2 from the germline V gene are KGHSH and LQKENI. Trimming removed 2 bases from V and 9 bases from J, with 14 bases in between. The CDR3 has 14 residues. In DNA, the CDR3 is TGTGCCAGCTCACCAGCCCGGGGGGATTCGCCCCAGCATTTT. Protein sequence: CASSPARGDSPQHF.

V usage is TRBV14 and J usage is TRBJ2-7, with D possibly being TRBD1 (6 bases). Germline values: CDR1 SGHDN, CDR2 FVKESK. There are 13 residues in the CDR3. Trimming left V 3 bases short and J 6 bases short, with 12 bases between. CDR3 sequence (DNA): TGTGCCAGCAGCCAGGTCACAGGGTTCGAGCAGTACTTC. This gives the protein CASSQVTGFEQYF.

The chain combines TRBV7-8 with TRBJ1-1, with a tentative D call TRBD1 (5 bases). The CDR3 consists of 14 residues. Looked up from germline, CDR1 is SGHVS and CDR2 is FQNEAQ. V was pared by 2 bases and J by 2 bases, with 9 bases between. In DNA form, the CDR3 reads TGTGCCAGCAGCTTACAGGGTTCCAACACTGAAGCTTTCTTT. Translated, it gives CASSLQGSNTEAFF.